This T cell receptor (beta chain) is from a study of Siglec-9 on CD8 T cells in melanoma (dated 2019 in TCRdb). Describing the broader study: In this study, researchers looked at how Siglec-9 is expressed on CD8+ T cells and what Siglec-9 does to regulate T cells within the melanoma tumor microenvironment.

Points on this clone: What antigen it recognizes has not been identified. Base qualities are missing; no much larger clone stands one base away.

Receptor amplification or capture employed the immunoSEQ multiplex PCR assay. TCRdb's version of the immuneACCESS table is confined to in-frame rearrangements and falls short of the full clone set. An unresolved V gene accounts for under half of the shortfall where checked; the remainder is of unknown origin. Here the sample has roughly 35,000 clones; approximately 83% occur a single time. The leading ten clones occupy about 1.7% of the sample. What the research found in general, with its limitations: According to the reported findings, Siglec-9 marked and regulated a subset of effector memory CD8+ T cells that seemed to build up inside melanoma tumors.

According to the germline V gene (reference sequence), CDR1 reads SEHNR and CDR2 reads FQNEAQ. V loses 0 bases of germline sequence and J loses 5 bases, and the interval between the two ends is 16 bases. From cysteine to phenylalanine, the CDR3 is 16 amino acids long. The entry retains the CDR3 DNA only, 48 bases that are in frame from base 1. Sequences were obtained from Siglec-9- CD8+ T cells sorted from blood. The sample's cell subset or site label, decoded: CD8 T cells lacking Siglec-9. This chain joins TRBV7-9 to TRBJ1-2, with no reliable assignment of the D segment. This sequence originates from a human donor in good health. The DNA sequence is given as TGTGCCAGCAGCTTAGCTCCCGATCTCGACCCGTATGGCTACACCTTC. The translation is CASSLAPDLDPYGYTF.